What follows are 22 T cell receptor beta chains derived from one specimen sequenced in a study of blood T cell repertoires in COVID-19. The repertoire was sequenced with immunoSEQ multiplex PCR; TCRdb's copy has only in-frame clones and lacks some. The data contain 150,000 to 200,000 clones, roughly nine tenths of them singletons. The sequenced sample was peripheral blood. The receptors were gathered from a woman between 70 and 85 years old with acute or convalescent COVID-19.

This rearrangement joins TRBV5-1 to TRBJ2-1, with D possibly TRBD1 on 6 matching bases. The CDR3 spans 14 residues. V was trimmed by 5 bases and J by 7 bases, leaving 16 bases between them. The germline gives CDR1 SGHRS, CDR2 YFSETQ. Here the CDR3 reads CASSGQGSGNEQFF. The CDR3 DNA follows: TGCGCCAGCAGTGGGCAGGGGTCGGGTAATGAGCAGTTCTTC. The entire variable domain, with the rest obtained from reference TRBV5-1 and TRBJ2-1, is as follows: KAGVTQTPRYLIKTRGQQVTLSCSPISGHRSVSWYQQTPGQGLQFLFEYFSETQRNKGNFPGRFSGRQFSNSRSEMNVSTLELGDSALYLCASSGQGSGNEQFFGPGTRLTVL.

This clone was seen just once. The V and J genes are TRBV29-1 and TRBJ1-2, with TRBD1 identical over 8 bases. The V gene end was trimmed by 7 bases and the J gene end by 2 bases; junction bases not matched to a gene: 3. Germline CDR1 is SQVTM and CDR2 is ANQGSEA. The CDR3 runs 12 residues. CDR3 nucleotides: TGCAGCGCGGACAGGGTAAACTATGGCTACACCTTC. It is translated as CSADRVNYGYTF.

The chain employs TRBV5-4 and TRBJ1-1; 9 bases match TRBD1. The V gene end was trimmed by 4 bases and the J gene end by 9 bases; junction bases not matched to a gene: 7. Germline CDR1 reads SGHNT; CDR2 reads YYREEE (reference sequence). This CDR3 is built from 13 residues. The CDR3: CASSEQGASQAFF. CDR3 DNA: TGTGCCAGCAGCGAACAGGGGGCTTCCCAAGCTTTCTTT.

In its sample, this clone was seen once. The chain recombines TRBV7-2 with TRBJ2-5, with 8 bases lining up with TRBD2. CDR3 length: 14 residues. With 2 bases clipped from V and 5 bases from J, the junction kept 4 bases outside the gene matches. Germline CDR1 reads SGHTA; CDR2 reads FQGNSA. This CDR3 is CASSLYGGVETQYF. The CDR3 DNA follows: TGTGCCAGCAGCTTATACGGGGGGGTGGAGACCCAGTACTTC.

This clone was seen more than once but under ten times. V is TRBV6-1 and J is TRBJ2-5, with 7 bases aligning to TRBD1. CDR3 size: 16 residues. Losses at the gene ends were 1 base for V and 5 bases for J; bases not matched to a gene: 10. CDR1 is MNHNS, CDR2 SASEGT, per germline. CDR3 residues: CASSEGVRQGGETQYF. The CDR3 nucleotides read TGTGCCAGCAGTGAAGGTGTCCGACAGGGTGGGGAGACCCAGTACTTC.

V and J are TRBV6-4 and TRBJ1-5; D unresolved. Germline CDR1 MRHNA, CDR2 SNTAGT. The V and J ends lost 4 bases and 2 bases respectively, with 12 bases between them. The CDR3 runs 15 residues. The CDR3 DNA sequence: TGTGCCAGCAGTGCTAGCGGGTGGGGCAATCAGCCCCAGCATTTT. Amino acid sequence: CASSASGWGNQPQHF.

V usage is TRBV10-3 and J usage is TRBJ1-2; 9 nucleotides line up with TRBD1. The CDR3 runs to 14 residues. Germline values: CDR1 ENHRY, CDR2 SYGVKD. The trim removed 9 bases at V and 7 bases at J, leaving 12 bases unmatched. The chain's CDR3 is CAIVSGTGFGGYTF. The CDR3 nucleotides are TGTGCCATTGTATCCGGGACAGGGTTTGGTGGCTACACCTTC.

The V call is TRBV7-8, the J call TRBJ2-1; D is perhaps TRBD2 (6 bases). CDR1 is SGHVS and CDR2 is FQNEAQ in the germline V gene. Trimming pared 4 bases from V and 4 bases from J, leaving 11 bases between. The CDR3 is 14 amino acids. CDR3 DNA sequence: TGTGCCAGCAGCTCCGTTGGGGGGTACAATGAGCAGTTCTTC. It specifies CASSSVGGYNEQFF.

On this clone itself: The sample contains more than one DNA sequence encoding this CDR3. CDR3 region: CATSRDLIAAEQFF. CDR3 nucleotide sequence: TGTGCCACCAGCAGAGATCTAATAGCGGCTGAGCAGTTCTTC. This chain uses TRBV15 with TRBJ2-1, with a tentative D call TRBD2 (6 bases). The CDR3 contains 14 residues. CDR1 is LNHNV, CDR2 YYDKDF, per germline (reference sequence). Trimming cost V 0 bases and J 9 bases, with 12 bases left between them.

The chain couples TRBV4-2 to TRBJ1-2, with TRBD1 matching 7 bases. From germline, CDR1 is LGHNA and CDR2 YNFKEQ. The CDR3 runs to 14 residues. Losses at the gene ends were 1 base for V and 8 bases for J; bases not matched to a gene: 7. The CDR3 reads CASSQGGGPIGYTF. CDR3 bases: TGTGCCAGCAGCCAAGGAGGGGGCCCAATAGGCTACACCTTC.

This sequence joins TRBV5-6 and TRBJ2-2, with TRBD2 as a possible D gene (5 bases). The ends were cut back, 2 bases at V and 5 bases at J, with 19 bases in the middle. The CDR3 totals 17 residues. Germline values: CDR1 SGHDT, CDR2 YYEEEE. CDR3 sequence (DNA): TGTGCCAGCAGCTTAATACCCAGCGGTCTGGGGACCGGGGAGCTGTTTTTT. This gives the protein CASSLIPSGLGTGELFF. Full variable domain (rest looked up from reference TRBV5-6 and TRBJ2-2): DAGVTQSPTHLIKTRGQQVTLRCSPKSGHDTVSWYQQALGQGPQFIFQYYEEEERQRGNFPDRFSGHQFPNYSSELNVNALLLGDSALYLCASSLIPSGLGTGELFFGEGSRLTVL.

This clone was counted only a few times. V gene TRBV11-3 combines with J gene TRBJ2-7; a possible D gene is TRBD2 (5 bases). This CDR3 is built from 14 residues. V lost 4 bases and J lost 0, with 10 bases in between. The germline gives CDR1 SGHNT, CDR2 YENEEA. The CDR3 region has the DNA TGTGCCAGCAGCTACGCTGGGAGCTCCTACGAGCAGTACTTC. Translation: CASSYAGSSYEQYF.

The V and J genes are TRBV18 and TRBJ1-2; D not resolved. Per the germline V gene, CDR1 is KGHSH and CDR2 is LQKENI. Trimming removed 1 base from V and 0 bases from J, with 6 bases in between. This CDR3 spans 14 amino acids. DNA of the CDR3: TGTGCCAGCTCACCACTAGCAGCTAACTATGGCTACACCTTC. It yields the protein CASSPLAANYGYTF.

CDR3 region: CASKPRLNTEAFF. CDR3 nucleotide sequence: TGTGCCAGCAAGCCACGGTTGAACACTGAAGCTTTCTTT. This chain uses TRBV2 with TRBJ1-1, with unresolved D. The length of the CDR3 is 13 residues. Germline CDR1 is SNHLY and CDR2 is FYNNEI. V was cut by 7 bases and J by 0 bases, with 9 bases left in between.

This clone occurred once. The chain links TRBV7-3 to TRBJ2-1, with 8 positions matching TRBD2. V gave up 3 bases and J gave up 4 bases; unmatched junction bases: 5. The CDR3 has 15 residues. CDR1 is SGHTA and CDR2 is FQGTGA in the germline V gene. CDR3 DNA: TGTGCCAGCAGCTTCAGCGGGAGCGATTACAATGAGCAGTTCTTC. Amino acid sequence: CASSFSGSDYNEQFF.

The gene calls are TRBV24-1 and TRBJ1-2; D is ambiguous. The CDR3 has 15 amino acids. Germline CDR1 is KGHDR and CDR2 is SFDVKD. V lost 0 bases and J lost 4, with 11 bases in between. CDR3 protein: CATSDLRREPYGYTF. CDR3 coding DNA: TGTGCCACCAGTGATTTGCGTCGGGAGCCCTATGGCTACACCTTC.

The chain has TRBV18 and TRBJ1-1; a possible D gene is TRBD1 (5 bases). From germline, CDR1 is KGHSH and CDR2 LQKENI. The length of the CDR3 is 15 residues. The V end was cut by 1 base, the J end by 5 bases, with 14 bases between. DNA for the CDR3: TGTGCCAGCTCACCACTCGGCGGAGGGGAAACTGAAGCTTTCTTT. As protein: CASSPLGGGETEAFF.

The genes are TRBV5-6 and TRBJ2-5; D perhaps matches TRBD2 (5 bases). V dropped 4 bases and J dropped 5 bases, with 15 bases sitting between them. This CDR3 contains 14 residues. Germline values: CDR1 SGHDT, CDR2 YYEEEE. The CDR3 DNA reads as TGTGCCAGCAGCCCGGTGCAGAGGGCGGAGACCCAGTACTTC. Its translation: CASSPVQRAETQYF.

The V call is TRBV5-5, the J call TRBJ1-1, with D possibly being TRBD1 (6 bases). The CDR3 has 16 amino acids. Trimming shortened V by 4 bases and J by 1 base, and 17 bases separated the two germline ends. Looked up from germline, CDR1 is SGHKS and CDR2 is YYEKEE (reference sequence). CDR3 amino acids: CASSLLQTGWNTEAFF. DNA for the CDR3: TGTGCCAGCAGCCTCCTGCAAACAGGGTGGAACACTGAAGCTTTCTTT.

This clone has only one observation. The J gene is TRBJ1-5, the V gene TRBV27; possibly TRBD1 for D (6 bases). CDR1 is MNHEY, CDR2 SMNVEV, per germline (reference sequence). The CDR3 length is 14 residues. Between the trimmed V and J ends, which lost 5 bases and 5 bases, there was a span of 13 bases. This CDR3 is CASSLAGDHQPQHF. The CDR3 region has the DNA TGTGCCAGCAGTCTAGCAGGGGATCATCAGCCCCAGCATTTT.

The CDR3 nucleotides read TGTGCCAGCCGAGACAGGGCCTATAATTCACCCCTCCACTTT. This sequence encodes CASRDRAYNSPLHF. The rearrangement links TRBV6-5 to TRBJ1-6, with 7 bases matching TRBD1. V shed 8 bases, J shed 2 bases, and the junction held 3 bases outside the gene matches. CDR1 MNHEY and CDR2 SVGAGI come from the germline V gene. This CDR3 has 14 amino acids.

This clone was detected a few times. The chain carries TRBV7-2 and TRBJ2-7, with 10 bases identical to TRBD1. J gave up 2 bases and V 5 bases, and 6 bases lay outside the gene matches. CDR3 length equals 15 residues. CDR1 and CDR2 (germline): SGHTA, FQGNSA. The CDR3 DNA reads TGTGCCAGCAGCCGTACGGGACAGGGGACCTACGAGCAGTACTTC. As protein: CASSRTGQGTYEQYF.